The clone carrying this T cell receptor beta chain was counted a single time. The V end was cut by 4 bases, the J end by 7 bases, with 20 bases between. The V gene's germline CDR1 is SGHDN and CDR2 FVKESK. The CDR3 is 15 residues long. Only in-frame clones appear in the TCRdb table, and some are missing; sequencing was by immunoSEQ multiplex PCR. The table records around 250,000 clones, about 83% of them present only once. This entry is derived from a study of blood T cell repertoires in COVID-19. The sequence was obtained from a man at least 80 years old with acute or convalescent COVID-19. Material: peripheral blood. V gene TRBV14 combines with J gene TRBJ2-7; D might be TRBD2 (6 bases). The CDR3 is CASSPGGAARREQYF. As DNA, the CDR3 is TGTGCCAGCAGCCCCGGCGGGGCGGCCCGGCGGGAGCAGTACTTC.